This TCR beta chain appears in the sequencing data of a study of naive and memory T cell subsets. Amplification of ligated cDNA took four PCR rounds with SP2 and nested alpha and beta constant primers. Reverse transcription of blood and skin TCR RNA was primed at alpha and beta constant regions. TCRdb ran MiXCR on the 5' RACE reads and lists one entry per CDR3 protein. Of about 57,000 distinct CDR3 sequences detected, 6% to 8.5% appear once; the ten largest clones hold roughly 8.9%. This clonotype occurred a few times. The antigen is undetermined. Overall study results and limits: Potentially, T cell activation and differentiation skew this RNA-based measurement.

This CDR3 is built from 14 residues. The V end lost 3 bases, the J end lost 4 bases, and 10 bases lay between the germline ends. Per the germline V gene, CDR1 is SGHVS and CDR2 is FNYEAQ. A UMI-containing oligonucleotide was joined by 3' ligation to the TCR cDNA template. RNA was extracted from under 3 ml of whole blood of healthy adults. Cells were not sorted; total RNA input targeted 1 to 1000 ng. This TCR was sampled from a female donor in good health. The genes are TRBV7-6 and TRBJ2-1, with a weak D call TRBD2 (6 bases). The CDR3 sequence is CASSFDGRYNEQFF. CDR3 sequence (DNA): TGTGCCAGCAGCTTTGACGGGAGATACAATGAGCAGTTCTTC.